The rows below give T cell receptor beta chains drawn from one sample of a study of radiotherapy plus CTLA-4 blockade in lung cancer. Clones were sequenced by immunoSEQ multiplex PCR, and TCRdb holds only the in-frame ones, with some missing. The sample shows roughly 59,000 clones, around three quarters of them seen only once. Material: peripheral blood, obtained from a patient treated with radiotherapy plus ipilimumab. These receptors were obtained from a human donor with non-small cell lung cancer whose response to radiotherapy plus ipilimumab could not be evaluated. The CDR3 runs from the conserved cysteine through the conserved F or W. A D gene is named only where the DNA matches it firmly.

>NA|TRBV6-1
CASSPLGSANTEAFF
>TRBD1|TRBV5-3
CARSPDRVYSNQPQHF
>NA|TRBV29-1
CSVEDRHYGYTF
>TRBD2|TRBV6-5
CASSDKRGANEQFF
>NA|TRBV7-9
CASSPVDSVEKLFF
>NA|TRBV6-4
CASSDPWLRNTEAFF
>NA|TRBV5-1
CASSPSGGASDEQYF
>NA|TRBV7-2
CASSFVTGKSPEQFF
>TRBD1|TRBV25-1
CASSLQGVDEQYF
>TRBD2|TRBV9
CASSGEREANNEQFF
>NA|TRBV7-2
CASSPGQPYEQYF
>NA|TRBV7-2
CASSLERVQEAFF
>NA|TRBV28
CASSIGGRGYTF
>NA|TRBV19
CASSIQDSASTDTQYF
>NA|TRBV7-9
CASSLGTGLYEQYF
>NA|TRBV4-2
CASSPDINYGYTF
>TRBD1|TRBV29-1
CSALDRVPDTQYF
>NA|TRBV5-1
CASSLDQGHEQYF
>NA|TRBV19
CASSPQTPNTEAFF
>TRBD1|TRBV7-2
CASSPDRVIYGYTF
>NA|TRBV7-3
CASSPSGTGDTQYF
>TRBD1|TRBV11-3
CASSPRSGGAEQETQYF
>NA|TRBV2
CATTATGNNEQFF
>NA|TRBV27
CASSLPGLSDSKETQYF
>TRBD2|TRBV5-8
CASSSRDYRWKQFF
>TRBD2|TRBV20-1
CSASISGVQYF
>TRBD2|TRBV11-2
CASSLRFLLAGRTGELFF
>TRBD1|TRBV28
CASSLWVAGTGLFTPYEQYF
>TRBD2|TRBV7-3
CASSLNPLAGDTQYF
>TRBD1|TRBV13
CASSSPGQDSLGGGYTF
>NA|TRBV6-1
CASSEAGGHQPQHF
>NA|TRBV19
CASKAAGDQPQHF
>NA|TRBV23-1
CASSHSRYRDGKNIQYF
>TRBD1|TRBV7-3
CASSSTGSSYNEQFF
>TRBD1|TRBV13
CASSLLGQGADGYTF
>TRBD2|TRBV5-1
CASGLAGVTDTQYF
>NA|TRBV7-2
CASSSPGRLDSYTF
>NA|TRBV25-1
CASTQSGYEQYF
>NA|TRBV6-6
CASSYSPGGDGYTF
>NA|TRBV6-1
CASSELRGASYEQYF
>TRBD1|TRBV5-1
CASSSGPGQGWDTEAFF
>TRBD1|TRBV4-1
CASSQAGTGADTQYF
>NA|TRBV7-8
CASSLDRWNNEKLFF